Listed below are T cell receptor beta chains from one sample, sequenced in a study of shared clonotypes between healthy human individuals. Produced via immunoSEQ multiplex PCR; TCRdb's table is partial and in-frame only. The data show a few million clones, 90% to 95% seen once. The sample was naive CD4+ T cells sorted from blood. The receptors come from a man aged 18 to 30 in good health. The CDR3 runs from the conserved cysteine through the conserved F or W. The D gene is left open where the match is weak. Size is omitted from some rows. Given values are once, few, many or a class for expanded clones.

size	V	J	D	CDR3	DNA
once	TRBV29-1	TRBJ2-5	-	CSWFSQGETQYF	TGCAGCTGGTTCAGCCAGGGGGAGACCCAGTACTTC
-	TRBV18	TRBJ2-7	TRBD1	CASSPGRDSPYEQYF	TGTGCCAGCTCACCCGGCCGGGACAGCCCCTACGAGCAGTACTTC
-	TRBV20-1	TRBJ1-1	-	CSARKNTEAFF	TGCAGTGCTAGGAAGAACACTGAAGCTTTCTTT
-	TRBV27	TRBJ2-7	-	CASSGPGSSNEQYF	TGTGCCAGCAGTGGGCCAGGTAGTTCCAACGAGCAGTACTTC
-	TRBV6-6	TRBJ2-3	-	CASNRRLAPDTQYF	TGTGCCAGCAATAGAAGGCTAGCTCCAGATACGCAGTATTTT
-	TRBV2	TRBJ2-5	-	CASSALDPRGYF	TGTGCCAGCAGCGCGTTGGACCCGCGCGGGTACTTC
-	TRBV7-2	TRBJ1-1	-	CASSPRWTEAFF	TGTGCCAGCAGCCCCAGGTGGACTGAAGCTTTCTTT
-	TRBV5-5	TRBJ2-5	-	CASSLVSGQETQYF	TGTGCCAGCAGCTTGGTCAGCGGGCAAGAGACCCAGTACTTC
-	TRBV7-2	TRBJ1-2	TRBD1	CASSRDSGPYGYTF	TGTGCCAGCAGCCGGGACAGCGGACCTTATGGCTACACCTTC
-	TRBV19	TRBJ2-3	-	CASSMSGKDTQYF	TGTGCCAGTAGTATGAGCGGAAAAGATACGCAGTATTTT
-	TRBV5-5	TRBJ2-7	TRBD2	CASSLALGLETYEQYF	TGTGCCAGCAGCTTGGCCTTGGGACTAGAGACCTACGAGCAGTACTTC
-	TRBV7-2	TRBJ1-2	-	CASSLEWGVGGYTF	TGTGCCAGCAGCTTAGAGTGGGGGGTCGGCGGCTACACCTTC
-	TRBV13	TRBJ2-4	-	CASSLDRAKNIQYF	TGTGCCAGCAGCTTAGATAGGGCCAAAAACATTCAGTACTTC
-	TRBV6-5	TRBJ1-3	-	CASSYSGPSGNTIYF	TGTGCCAGCAGTTATTCGGGACCGAGCGGAAACACCATATATTTT
-	TRBV19	TRBJ2-7	-	CATTPRRGEEQYF	TGTGCCACGACCCCCCGCCGGGGTGAGGAGCAGTACTTC
-	TRBV28	TRBJ1-6	-	CASSFLTGKNSPLHF	TGTGCCAGCAGTTTTCTTACAGGGAAAAATTCACCCCTCCACTTT
-	TRBV19	TRBJ2-5	-	CASSILNGDWETQYF	TGTGCCAGTAGTATTCTCAATGGGGACTGGGAGACCCAGTACTTC
-	TRBV7-8	TRBJ1-1	-	CASSLKANTEAFF	TGTGCCAGCAGCTTAAAGGCCAACACTGAAGCTTTCTTT
-	TRBV11-2	TRBJ2-7	TRBD2	CASSLSGAYEQYF	TGTGCCAGCAGCTTAAGCGGGGCCTACGAGCAGTACTTC
-	TRBV5-1	TRBJ2-7	TRBD2	CASTRTSGVSYEQYF	TGCGCCAGCACCCGAACTAGCGGGGTCTCCTACGAGCAGTACTTC
-	TRBV2	TRBJ1-1	-	CASRPDRHTEAFF	TGTGCCAGCAGACCGGACAGACACACTGAAGCTTTCTTT
-	TRBV27	TRBJ1-6	-	CASSLRSGSPLHF	TGTGCCAGCAGTTTAAGGTCCGGCTCACCCCTCCACTTT
-	TRBV7-2	TRBJ2-1	-	CASSPYGEQFF	TGTGCCAGCAGCCCGTACGGGGAGCAGTTCTTC
-	TRBV6-5	TRBJ1-6	-	CASSYRLENSPLHF	TGTGCCAGCAGTTACCGGCTGGAAAATTCACCCCTCCACTTT
-	TRBV18	TRBJ1-2	TRBD1	CASSSTGVNYGYTF	TGTGCCAGCTCATCGACAGGGGTTAACTATGGCTACACCTTC
-	TRBV7-2	TRBJ2-7	-	CASRRTAAYEQYF	TGTGCCAGCAGAAGGACGGCGGCCTACGAGCAGTACTTC
once	TRBV11-2	TRBJ2-7	-	CASSLEGRRTAYEQYF	TGTGCCAGCAGCTTAGAAGGCAGGCGAACAGCCTACGAGCAGTACTTC
-	TRBV2	TRBJ2-7	TRBD2	CASSDSGPTYEQYF	TGTGCCAGCAGTGATAGCGGGCCCACCTACGAGCAGTACTTC
-	TRBV7-8	TRBJ1-2	-	CASSQTGFNYGYTF	TGTGCCAGCAGCCAAACAGGGTTTAACTATGGCTACACCTTC
-	TRBV5-1	TRBJ2-1	TRBD1	CASSQQPTGTGINEQFF	TGCGCCAGCAGCCAACAACCCACCGGGACAGGGATCAATGAGCAGTTCTTC
-	TRBV4-1	TRBJ2-1	TRBD2	CASSQQPGLAGVGYDEQFF	TGCGCCAGCAGCCAACAACCGGGACTAGCGGGAGTTGGGTATGATGAGCAGTTCTTC
-	TRBV9	TRBJ1-3	-	CASSPGTLGNTIYF	TGTGCCAGCAGCCCCGGGACTCTGGGAAACACCATATATTTT
few	TRBV7-9	TRBJ1-1	-	CASSPRAGITEAFF	TGTGCCAGCAGCCCGAGAGCCGGAATCACTGAAGCTTTCTTT
-	TRBV9	TRBJ2-7	-	CASSVGGSNSYEQYF	TGTGCCAGCAGCGTAGGAGGGAGTAACTCCTACGAGCAGTACTTC
-	TRBV7-2	TRBJ2-7	TRBD2	CASLSGLAGTTEQYF	TGTGCCAGCTTAAGCGGGCTAGCGGGGACCACCGAGCAGTACTTC
-	TRBV18	TRBJ1-5	-	CASSPSAGYSQHF	TGTGCCAGCTCACCAAGCGCGGGGTACTCCCAGCATTTT
-	TRBV19	TRBJ2-4	TRBD1	CASRRDRLAKNIQYF	TGTGCCAGTAGGAGGGACAGACTAGCCAAAAACATTCAGTACTTC
-	TRBV20-1	TRBJ2-1	-	CSAHITGVRFF	TGCAGTGCTCATATAACTGGGGTTCGGTTCTTC
-	TRBV6-6	TRBJ1-2	TRBD1	CASSGPGQSIYGYTF	TGTGCCAGCAGTGGTCCGGGACAGTCGATCTATGGCTACACCTTC
once	TRBV30	TRBJ1-1	-	CALEEGQVTEAFF	TGTGCCTTGGAAGAGGGACAAGTGACTGAAGCTTTCTTT
once	TRBV19	TRBJ1-5	TRBD1	CASSNQGQSLSNQPQHF	TGTGCCAGTAGTAACCAGGGACAGTCACTTAGCAATCAGCCCCAGCATTTT
-	TRBV6-6	TRBJ2-7	-	CASSLGGSYEQYF	TGTGCCAGCAGTTTAGGCGGCTCCTACGAGCAGTACTTC
-	TRBV11-2	TRBJ1-4	-	CASSLTGWLANEKLFF	TGTGCCAGCAGCTTAACAGGGTGGTTGGCTAATGAAAAACTGTTTTTT